Below are 8 T cell receptor beta chains sequenced from a single sample in a study of CD8+CD57+ T cells in acquired aplastic anemia. CDR3 and TCR beta VDJ profiling relied on a genomic DNA template. TCRdb called the reads again in MiXCR, with one record for every CDR3 protein. The data show 150,000 or so distinct CDR3 sequences, 40% to 60% seen once. An expansion of CD8+CD57+ cells by flow cytometry had been shown in patients chosen for sequencing. The sample comprised sorted CD4+, CD8+, or CD8+CD57+ T cells (not recorded which) from PBMCs. The origin of the receptors is a human donor with aplastic anemia.

The chain has TRBV19 and TRBJ2-3; TRBD2 matches at 9 bases. The junction had 2 bases not matched to a gene; V was cut back by 4 bases and J by 0 bases. Per the germline V gene, CDR1 is LNHDA and CDR2 is SQIVND (reference sequence). This CDR3 contains 15 residues. Written as DNA, the CDR3 is TGTGCCAGTAGTACTAGCGGGATGAGCACAGATACGCAGTATTTT. Protein sequence: CASSTSGMSTDTQYF.

With respect to this clonotype: A much bigger clone sits one base away, suggesting this may be a read error. The chain couples TRBV6-1 to TRBJ2-7; D not resolved. CDR1 and CDR2 (germline): MNHNS, SASEGT. There are 14 residues in the CDR3. V gave up 4 bases and J gave up 0 bases, with 10 bases separating them. CDR3 residues: CASSATVSSYEQYF. CDR3 sequence (DNA): TGTGCCAGCAGTGCCACAGTAAGCTCCTACGAGCAGTACTTC.

V is TRBV7-2 and J is TRBJ2-3; 9 nucleotides agree with TRBD2. This CDR3 spans 15 amino acids. The germline gives CDR1 SGHTA, CDR2 FQGNSA. V trimming: 4 bases; J trimming: 2 bases; junction bases outside the gene matches: 4. This CDR3 is CASSSAGGPTDTQYF. CDR3 coding DNA: TGTGCCAGCAGCTCAGCGGGAGGACCCACAGATACGCAGTATTTT.

This chain connects TRBV19 to TRBJ2-5, with 9 bases lining up with TRBD2. Trimming took 5 bases from V and 7 from J; bases not matched to a gene: 11. This CDR3 contains 15 residues. The germline CDR1 and CDR2 sequences are LNHDA and SQIVND (reference sequence). The CDR3 protein is CASSVKSGRLGTQYF. The CDR3 nucleotides read TGTGCCAGTAGTGTCAAAAGCGGGAGGCTCGGGACCCAGTACTTC. Full variable domain (outside the CDR3, taken from reference TRBV19 and TRBJ2-5): DGGITQSPKYLFRKEGQNVTLSCEQNLNHDAMYWYRQDPGQGLRLIYYSQIVNDFQKGDIAEGYSVSREKKESFPLTVTSAQKNPTAFYLCASSVKSGRLGTQYFGPGTRLLVL.

The V and J genes are TRBV2 and TRBJ2-7, with 8 bases that match TRBD1. V lost 2 bases and J lost 7; bases outside the gene matches: 7. In germline, CDR1 is SNHLY, CDR2 FYNNEI. This CDR3 has 14 residues. The CDR3 DNA sequence: TGTGCCAGCAGTGAACGGGACAGGCCTAGGGAGCAGTACTTC. Its protein is CASSERDRPREQYF.

CDR3 nucleotides: TGTGCCAGTAGCCCGACAGGGACTAACTATGGCTACACCTTC. Translating gives CASSPTGTNYGYTF. V is TRBV19 and J is TRBJ1-2; 7 bases line up with TRBD1. Trimming took 6 bases from V and 0 from J; bases not matched to a gene: 4. From germline, CDR1 is LNHDA and CDR2 SQIVND (reference sequence). The CDR3 length is 14 residues.

The genes are TRBV7-9 and TRBJ2-5, with a possible D match to TRBD1 (7 bases). Trimming stripped 6 bases from V and 5 bases from J, with 19 bases between. In germline, CDR1 is SEHNR, CDR2 FQNEAQ (reference sequence). This CDR3 spans 15 amino acids. The CDR3 is CASRRSGGQGETQYF. The CDR3 region has the DNA TGTGCCAGCAGAAGATCAGGGGGGCAGGGGGAGACCCAGTACTTC. The variable domain in full, completed from reference TRBV7-9 and TRBJ2-5, reads DTGVSQNPRHKITKRGQNVTFRCDPISEHNRLYWYRQTLGQGPEFLTYFQNEAQLEKSRLLSDRFSAERPKGSFSTLEIQRTEQGDSAMYLCASRRSGGQGETQYFGPGTRLLVL.

The rearrangement links TRBV10-3 to TRBJ1-6; 9 bases fit TRBD1. Trimming cost V 6 bases and J 14 bases; bases outside gene matches: 8. The germline V gene encodes CDR1 ENHRY and CDR2 SYGVKD. The CDR3 is 13 amino acids. CDR3 nucleotide sequence: TGTGCCATCAGCGGGGACAGGGCTTTCGCCCTCCACTTT. Residues: CAISGDRAFALHF.